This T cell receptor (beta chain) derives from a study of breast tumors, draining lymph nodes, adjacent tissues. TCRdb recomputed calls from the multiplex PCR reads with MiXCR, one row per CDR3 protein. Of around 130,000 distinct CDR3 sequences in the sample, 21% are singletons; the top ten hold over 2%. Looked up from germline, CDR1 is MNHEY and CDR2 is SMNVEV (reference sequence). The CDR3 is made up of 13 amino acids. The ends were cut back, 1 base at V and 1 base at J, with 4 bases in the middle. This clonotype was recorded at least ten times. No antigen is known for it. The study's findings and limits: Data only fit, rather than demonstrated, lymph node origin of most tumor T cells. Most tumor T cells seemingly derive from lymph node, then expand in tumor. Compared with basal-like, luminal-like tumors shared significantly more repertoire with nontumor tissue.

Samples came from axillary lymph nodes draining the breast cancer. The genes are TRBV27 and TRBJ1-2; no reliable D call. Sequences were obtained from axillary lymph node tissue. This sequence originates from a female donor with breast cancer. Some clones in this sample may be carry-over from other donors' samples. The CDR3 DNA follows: TGTGCCAGCAGTTTATGGGGTAACTATGGCTACACCTTC. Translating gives CASSLWGNYGYTF.